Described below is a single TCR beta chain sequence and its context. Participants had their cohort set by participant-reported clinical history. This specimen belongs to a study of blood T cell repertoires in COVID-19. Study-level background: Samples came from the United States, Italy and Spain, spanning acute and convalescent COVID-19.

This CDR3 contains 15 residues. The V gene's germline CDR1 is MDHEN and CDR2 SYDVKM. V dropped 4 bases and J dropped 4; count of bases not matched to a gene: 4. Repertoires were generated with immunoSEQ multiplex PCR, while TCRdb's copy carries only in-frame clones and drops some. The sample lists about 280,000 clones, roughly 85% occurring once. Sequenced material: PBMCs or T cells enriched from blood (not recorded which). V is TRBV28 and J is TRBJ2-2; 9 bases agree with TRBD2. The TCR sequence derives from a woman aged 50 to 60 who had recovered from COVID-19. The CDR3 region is CASSSAGGRTGELFF. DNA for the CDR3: TGTGCCAGCAGTTCGGCGGGGGGGCGCACCGGGGAGCTGTTTTTT.